The present T cell receptor (beta chain) was sequenced within a study of long-term antiretroviral therapy in people with HIV. The CDR3 length is 15 residues. Trimming removed 2 bases from V and 4 bases from J, with 14 bases in between. CDR1 and CDR2 from the germline V gene are SGHNT and YYREEE (reference sequence). Runs used v3.0 of the immunoSEQ assay and were done at survey level. Sequencing had a target that covered about 40,000-55,000 T-cell genomes per sample. TCRdb's copy holds only in-frame clones and misses some; the assay was immunoSEQ multiplex PCR. This table holds roughly 20,000 clones, 80% found once. It was in the United States that all participants with HIV were treated. Each specimen consisted of about 0.9-10 million cryopreserved PBMC prior to extraction of DNA.

The V call is TRBV5-4, the J call TRBJ2-3, with D perhaps TRBD1 (6 bases). Sequencing was performed on unsorted PBMCs, taken 0.2 years after starting antiretroviral therapy. This clonotype originated in a middle-aged woman with HIV. DNA for the CDR3: TGTGCCAGCAGCTTTCCGGGACAAGGAGCAGATACGCAGTATTTT. It is translated as CASSFPGQGADTQYF. Filled out from reference TRBV5-4 and TRBJ2-3, the complete variable domain reads ETGVTQSPTHLIKTRGQQVTLRCSSQSGHNTVSWYQQALGQGPQFIFQYYREEENGRGNFPPRFSGLQFPNYSSELNVNALELDDSALYLCASSFPGQGADTQYFGPGTRLTVL.